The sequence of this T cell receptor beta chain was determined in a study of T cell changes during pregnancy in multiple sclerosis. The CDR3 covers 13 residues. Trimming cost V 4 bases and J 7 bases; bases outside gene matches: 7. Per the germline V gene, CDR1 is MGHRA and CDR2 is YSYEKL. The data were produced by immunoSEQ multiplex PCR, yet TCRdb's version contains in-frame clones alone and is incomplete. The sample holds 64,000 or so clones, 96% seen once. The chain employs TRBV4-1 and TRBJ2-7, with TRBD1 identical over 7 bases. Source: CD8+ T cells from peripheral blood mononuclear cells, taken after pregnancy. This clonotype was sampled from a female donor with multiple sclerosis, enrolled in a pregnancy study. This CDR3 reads CASSLIGQEEQYF. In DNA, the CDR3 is TGCGCCAGCAGCCTGATAGGACAGGAGGAGCAGTACTTC.